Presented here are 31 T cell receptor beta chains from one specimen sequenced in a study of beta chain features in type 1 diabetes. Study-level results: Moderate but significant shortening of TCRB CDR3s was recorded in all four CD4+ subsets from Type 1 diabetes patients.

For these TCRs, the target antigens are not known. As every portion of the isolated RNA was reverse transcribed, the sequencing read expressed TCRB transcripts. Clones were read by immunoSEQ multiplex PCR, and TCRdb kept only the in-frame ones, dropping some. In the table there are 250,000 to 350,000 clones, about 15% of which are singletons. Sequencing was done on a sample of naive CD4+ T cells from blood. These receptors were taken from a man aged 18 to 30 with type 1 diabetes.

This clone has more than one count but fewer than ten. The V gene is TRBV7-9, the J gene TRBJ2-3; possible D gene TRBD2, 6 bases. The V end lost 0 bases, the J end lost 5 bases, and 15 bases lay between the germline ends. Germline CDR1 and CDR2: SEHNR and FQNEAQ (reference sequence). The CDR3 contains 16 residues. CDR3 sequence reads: CASSLALRAGGDTQYF. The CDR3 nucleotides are TGTGCCAGCAGCTTAGCTCTGAGAGCCGGGGGAGATACGCAGTATTTT.

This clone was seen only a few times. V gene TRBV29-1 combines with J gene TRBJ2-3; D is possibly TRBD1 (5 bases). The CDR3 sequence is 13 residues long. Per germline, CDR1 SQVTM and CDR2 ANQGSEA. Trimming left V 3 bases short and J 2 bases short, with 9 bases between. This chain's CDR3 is CSVEGRATDTQYF. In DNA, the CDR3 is TGCAGCGTTGAGGGCAGGGCCACAGATACGCAGTATTTT.

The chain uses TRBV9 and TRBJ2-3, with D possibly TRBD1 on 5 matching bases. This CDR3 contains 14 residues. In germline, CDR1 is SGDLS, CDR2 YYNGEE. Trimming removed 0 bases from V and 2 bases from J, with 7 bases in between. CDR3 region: CASSVGGYTDTQYF. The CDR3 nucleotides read TGTGCCAGCAGCGTAGGGGGCTACACAGATACGCAGTATTTT.

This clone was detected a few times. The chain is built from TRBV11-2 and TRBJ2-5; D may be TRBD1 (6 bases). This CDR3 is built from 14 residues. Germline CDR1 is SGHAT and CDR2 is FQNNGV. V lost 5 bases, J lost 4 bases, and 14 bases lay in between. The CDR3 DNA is TGTGCCAGCAGCCCTGGACAGAGGGCAGAGACCCAGTACTTC. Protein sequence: CASSPGQRAETQYF.

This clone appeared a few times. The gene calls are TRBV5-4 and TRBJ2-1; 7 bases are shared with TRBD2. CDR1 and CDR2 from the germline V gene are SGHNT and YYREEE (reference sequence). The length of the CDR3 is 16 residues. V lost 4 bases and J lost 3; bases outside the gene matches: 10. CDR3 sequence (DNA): TGTGCCAGCAGCCGTCCCTCAGCGGGGCTCTACAATGAGCAGTTCTTC. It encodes CASSRPSAGLYNEQFF.

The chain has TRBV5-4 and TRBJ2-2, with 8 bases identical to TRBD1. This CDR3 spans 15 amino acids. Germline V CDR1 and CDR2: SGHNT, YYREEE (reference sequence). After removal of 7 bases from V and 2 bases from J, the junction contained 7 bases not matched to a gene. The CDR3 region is CASDAGTGNTGELFF. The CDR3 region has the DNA TGTGCCAGCGACGCCGGGACAGGAAACACCGGGGAGCTGTTTTTT.

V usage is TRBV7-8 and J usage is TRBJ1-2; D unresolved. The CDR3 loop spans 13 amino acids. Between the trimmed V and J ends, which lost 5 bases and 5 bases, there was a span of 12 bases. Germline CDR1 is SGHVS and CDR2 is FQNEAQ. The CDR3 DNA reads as TGTGCCAGCAGCATCGACCAGGCGTATGGCTACACCTTC. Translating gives CASSIDQAYGYTF.

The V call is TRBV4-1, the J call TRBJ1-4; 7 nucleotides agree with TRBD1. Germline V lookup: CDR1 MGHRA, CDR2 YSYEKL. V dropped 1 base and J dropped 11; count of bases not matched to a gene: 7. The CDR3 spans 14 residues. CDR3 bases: TGCGCCAGCAGCCAAGGACAGGGCGCCGCCAAACTGTTTTTT. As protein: CASSQGQGAAKLFF.

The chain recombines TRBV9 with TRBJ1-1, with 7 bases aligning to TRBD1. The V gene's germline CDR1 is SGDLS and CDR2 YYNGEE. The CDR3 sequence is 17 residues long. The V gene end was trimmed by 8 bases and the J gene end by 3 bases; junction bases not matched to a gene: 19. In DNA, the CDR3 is TGTGCCAGTTCCGTCGGACAGGACCAACGTATGGACACTGAAGCTTTCTTT. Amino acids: CASSVGQDQRMDTEAFF.

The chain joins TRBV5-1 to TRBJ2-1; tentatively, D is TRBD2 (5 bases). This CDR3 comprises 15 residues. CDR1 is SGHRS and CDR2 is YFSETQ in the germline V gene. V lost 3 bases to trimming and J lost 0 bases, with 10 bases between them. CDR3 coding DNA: TGCGCCAGCAGCTACGGGATGAGCTCCTACAATGAGCAGTTCTTC. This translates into CASSYGMSSYNEQFF.

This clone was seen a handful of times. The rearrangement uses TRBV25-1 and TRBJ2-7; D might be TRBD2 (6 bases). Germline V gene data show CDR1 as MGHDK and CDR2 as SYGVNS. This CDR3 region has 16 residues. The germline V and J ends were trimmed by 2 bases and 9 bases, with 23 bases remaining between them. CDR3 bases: TGTGCCAGCAGTGAAGCTTATGTCCCGGCGGGAAGCGGGCAGTACTTC. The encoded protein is CASSEAYVPAGSGQYF.

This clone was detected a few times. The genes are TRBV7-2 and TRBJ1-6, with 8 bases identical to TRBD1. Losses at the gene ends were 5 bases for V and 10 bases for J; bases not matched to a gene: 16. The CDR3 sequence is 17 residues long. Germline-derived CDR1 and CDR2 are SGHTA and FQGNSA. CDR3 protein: CASSLTFGQGSVSPLHF. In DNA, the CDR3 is TGTGCCAGCAGCCTTACCTTTGGACAGGGTAGTGTCTCACCCCTCCACTTT.

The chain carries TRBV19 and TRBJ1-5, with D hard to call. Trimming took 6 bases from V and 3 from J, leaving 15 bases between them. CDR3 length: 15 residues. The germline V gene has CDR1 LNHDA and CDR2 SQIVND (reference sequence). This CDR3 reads CASSPPLTVNQPQHF. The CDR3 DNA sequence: TGTGCCAGTAGCCCTCCCCTCACGGTCAATCAGCCCCAGCATTTT.

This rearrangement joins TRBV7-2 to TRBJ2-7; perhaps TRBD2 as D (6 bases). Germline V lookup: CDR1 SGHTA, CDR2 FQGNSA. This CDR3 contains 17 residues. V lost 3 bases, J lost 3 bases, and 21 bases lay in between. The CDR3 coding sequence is TGTGCCAGCAGCTTGGGTGGGTTGCTAACGGGGGACTACGAGCAGTACTTC. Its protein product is CASSLGGLLTGDYEQYF.

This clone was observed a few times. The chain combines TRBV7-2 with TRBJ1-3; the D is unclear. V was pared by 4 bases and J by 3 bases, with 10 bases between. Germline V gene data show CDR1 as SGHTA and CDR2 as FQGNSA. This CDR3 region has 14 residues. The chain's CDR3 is CASSSPPGGNTIYF. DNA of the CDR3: TGTGCCAGCAGCTCACCCCCGGGTGGAAACACCATATATTTT.

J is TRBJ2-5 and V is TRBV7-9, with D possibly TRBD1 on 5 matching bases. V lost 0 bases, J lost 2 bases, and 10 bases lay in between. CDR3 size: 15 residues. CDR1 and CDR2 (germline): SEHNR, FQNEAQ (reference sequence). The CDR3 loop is CASSLAVTVQETQYF. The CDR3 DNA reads TGTGCCAGCAGCTTAGCGGTGACAGTTCAAGAGACCCAGTACTTC. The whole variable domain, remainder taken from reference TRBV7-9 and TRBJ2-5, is DTGVSQNPRHKITKRGQNVTFRCDPISEHNRLYWYRQTLGQGPEFLTYFQNEAQLEKSRLLSDRFSAERPKGSFSTLEIQRTEQGDSAMYLCASSLAVTVQETQYFGPGTRLLVL.

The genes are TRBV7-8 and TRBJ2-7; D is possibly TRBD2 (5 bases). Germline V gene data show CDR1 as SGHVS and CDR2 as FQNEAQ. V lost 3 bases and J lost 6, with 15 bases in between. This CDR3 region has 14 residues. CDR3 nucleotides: TGTGCCAGCAGCTTGAGGAGTGAGGGTGGCGAGCAGTACTTC. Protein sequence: CASSLRSEGGEQYF. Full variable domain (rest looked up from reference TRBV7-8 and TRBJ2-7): GAGVSQSPRYKVAKRGQDVALRCDPISGHVSLFWYQQALGQGPEFLTYFQNEAQLDKSGLPSDRFFAERPEGSVSTLKIQRTQQEDSAVYLCASSLRSEGGEQYFGPGTRLTVT.

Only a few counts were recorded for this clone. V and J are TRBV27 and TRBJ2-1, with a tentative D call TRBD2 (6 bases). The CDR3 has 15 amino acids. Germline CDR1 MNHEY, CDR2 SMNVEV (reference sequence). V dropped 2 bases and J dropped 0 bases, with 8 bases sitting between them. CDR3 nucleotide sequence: TGTGCCAGCAGTTTACGGGGGAGCTCCTACAATGAGCAGTTCTTC. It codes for CASSLRGSSYNEQFF.

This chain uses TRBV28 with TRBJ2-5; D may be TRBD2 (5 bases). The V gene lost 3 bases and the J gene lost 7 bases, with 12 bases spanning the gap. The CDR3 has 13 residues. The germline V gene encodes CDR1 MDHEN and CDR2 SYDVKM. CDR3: CASSLEATRTQYF. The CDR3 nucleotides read TGTGCCAGCAGTTTGGAGGCAACCCGGACCCAGTACTTC.

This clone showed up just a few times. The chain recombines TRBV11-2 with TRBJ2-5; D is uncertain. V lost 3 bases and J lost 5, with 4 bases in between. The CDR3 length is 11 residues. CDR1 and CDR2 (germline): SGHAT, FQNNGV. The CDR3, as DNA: TGTGCCAGCAGCTTTTATGAGACCCAGTACTTC. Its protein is CASSFYETQYF. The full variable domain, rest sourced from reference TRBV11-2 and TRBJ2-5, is EAGVAQSPRYKIIEKRQSVAFWCNPISGHATLYWYQQILGQGPKLLIQFQNNGVVDDSQLPKDRFSAERLKGVDSTLKIQPAKLEDSAVYLCASSFYETQYFGPGTRLLVL.

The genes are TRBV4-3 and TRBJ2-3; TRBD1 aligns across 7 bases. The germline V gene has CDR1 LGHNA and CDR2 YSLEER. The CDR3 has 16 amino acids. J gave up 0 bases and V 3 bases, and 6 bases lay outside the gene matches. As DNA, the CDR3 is TGCGCCAGCAGCCATCGGACAGGTACTAGCACAGATACGCAGTATTTT. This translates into CASSHRTGTSTDTQYF.

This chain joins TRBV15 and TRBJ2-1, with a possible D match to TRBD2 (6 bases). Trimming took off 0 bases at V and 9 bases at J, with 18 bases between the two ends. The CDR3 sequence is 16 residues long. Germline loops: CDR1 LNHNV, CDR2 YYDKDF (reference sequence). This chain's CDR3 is CATSREMRLAWGEQFF. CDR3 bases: TGTGCCACCAGCAGAGAGATGAGGCTAGCGTGGGGTGAGCAGTTCTTC.

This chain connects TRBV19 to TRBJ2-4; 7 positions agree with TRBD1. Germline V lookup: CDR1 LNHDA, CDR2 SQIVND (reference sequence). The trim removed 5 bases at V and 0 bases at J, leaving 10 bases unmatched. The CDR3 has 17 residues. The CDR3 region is CASSGDSRLLAKNIQYF. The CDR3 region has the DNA TGTGCCAGTAGTGGGGACAGCCGTCTTTTAGCCAAAAACATTCAGTACTTC.

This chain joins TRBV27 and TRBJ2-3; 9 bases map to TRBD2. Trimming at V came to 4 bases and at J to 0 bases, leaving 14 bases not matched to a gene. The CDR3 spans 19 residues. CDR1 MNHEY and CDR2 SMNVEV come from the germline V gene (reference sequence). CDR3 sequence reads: CASSSLRSTSGTSTDTQYF. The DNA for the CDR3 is TGTGCCAGCAGTTCCCTACGGTCGACTAGCGGAACTAGCACAGATACGCAGTATTTT.

The DNA for the CDR3 is TGTGCCAGCAGCTTACGAGGGGGGGACGCCTACGAGCAGTACTTC. Its protein is CASSLRGGDAYEQYF. This chain connects TRBV7-6 to TRBJ2-7; D perhaps matches TRBD2 (7 bases). V was trimmed by 2 bases and J by 2 bases, leaving 13 bases between them. CDR1 and CDR2 (germline): SGHVS, FNYEAQ. There are 15 residues in the CDR3.

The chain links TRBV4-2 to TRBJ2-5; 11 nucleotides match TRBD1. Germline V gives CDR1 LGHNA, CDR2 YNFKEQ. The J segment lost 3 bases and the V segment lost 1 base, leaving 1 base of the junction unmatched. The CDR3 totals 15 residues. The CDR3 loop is CASSQGGQGEETQYF. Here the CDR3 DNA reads TGTGCCAGCAGCCAAGGGGGACAGGGGGAAGAGACCCAGTACTTC.

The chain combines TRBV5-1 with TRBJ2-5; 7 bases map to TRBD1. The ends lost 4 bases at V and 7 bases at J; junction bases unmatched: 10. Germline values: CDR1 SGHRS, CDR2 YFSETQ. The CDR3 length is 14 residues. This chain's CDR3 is CASSPFDRAGTQYF. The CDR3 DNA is TGCGCCAGCAGCCCATTCGACAGGGCGGGGACCCAGTACTTC.

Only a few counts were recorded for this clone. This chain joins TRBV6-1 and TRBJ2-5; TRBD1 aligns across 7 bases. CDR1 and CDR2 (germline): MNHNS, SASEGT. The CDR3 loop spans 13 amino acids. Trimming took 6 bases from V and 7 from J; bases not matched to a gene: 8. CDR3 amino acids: CASRPQGIGTQYF. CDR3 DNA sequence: TGTGCCAGCAGACCACAGGGGATCGGGACCCAGTACTTC.

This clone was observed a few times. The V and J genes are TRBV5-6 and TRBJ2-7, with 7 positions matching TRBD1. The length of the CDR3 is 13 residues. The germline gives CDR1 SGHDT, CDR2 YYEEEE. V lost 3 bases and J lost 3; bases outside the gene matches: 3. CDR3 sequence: CASSSGQHYEQYF. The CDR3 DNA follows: TGTGCCAGCAGCTCGGGACAGCACTACGAGCAGTACTTC.

The CDR3 DNA reads TGTGCCAGCAGTCCAGGACGGGGTAATTCACCCCTCCACTTT. It encodes CASSPGRGNSPLHF. The V and J genes are TRBV2 and TRBJ1-6; D remains ambiguous. CDR1 SNHLY and CDR2 FYNNEI come from the germline V gene. Between the trimmed V and J ends, which lost 5 bases and 6 bases, there was a span of 11 bases. This CDR3 has 14 residues.

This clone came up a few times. The CDR3 spells CASSVVVDRKNNQPQHF. CDR3 DNA: TGTGCCAGCAGCGTAGTGGTGGACAGGAAAAACAATCAGCCCCAGCATTTT. This chain uses TRBV9 with TRBJ1-5, with TRBD1 matching over 7 bases. The CDR3 sequence is 17 residues long. Unmatched junction bases numbered 9, after V lost 0 bases and J lost 3 bases. Germline CDR1 reads SGDLS; CDR2 reads YYNGEE.